This TCR beta chain was documented in a study of beta chain features in type 1 diabetes. Expressed TCRB transcripts were sequenced because the isolated RNA had all been reverse transcribed beforehand. Sequenced by immunoSEQ multiplex PCR; TCRdb stores in-frame clones only, minus some. Of 550,000 to 850,000 clones in the sample, over 10% are singletons; the top ten hold less than 0.025%. Researchers reported sorting CD4+ naive, central memory, regulatory and stem cell-like memory cells via CD45RO/CCR7/CD25/CD127/CD95/CD27. The purity of all sorted populations exceeded 98%. A note on this clone: What it recognizes is unknown.

Study-level results: Shortening of TCRB CDR3s, moderate but significant, appeared in all four CD4+ subsets of Type 1 diabetes patients. Patients' naive, central memory and Treg TCRB repertoires seemed closer to one another than those of healthy donors. Shorter templates may be favored by PCR, equally so in patients and controls.

This CDR3 comprises 15 residues. Germline CDR1 and CDR2: MGHDK and SYGVNS. V was clipped by 4 bases and J by 5 bases; unmatched bases: 10. The clonotype originates from a man aged 18 to 30 with type 1 diabetes. Material: naive CD4+ T cells from blood. The chain links TRBV25-1 to TRBJ1-1; 7 bases align to TRBD1. The CDR3 is CASSVNRGSGTEAFF. The CDR3 bases are TGTGCCAGCAGTGTCAACAGGGGTAGTGGAACTGAAGCTTTCTTT.